The rows below give T cell receptor beta chains drawn from one sample of a study of T cell responses to AZD1222 COVID-19 vaccine. TCRdb keeps only in-frame clones here, not all; method: immunoSEQ multiplex PCR. The table lists 200,000 or so clones, about 94% of them singletons. The sequencing used peripheral blood, collected on day 0 of AZD1222 vaccination. These receptors came from an adult in good health. Both conserved end residues are part of each CDR3. Each record gives: J gene, clone size, D gene, V gene, CDR3 DNA, CDR3 protein. A D gene is named only where the DNA matches it firmly. Where a row states a size, it is once, few, many or the class of an expanded clone; other rows omit it.

j_gene: TRBJ1-5
abundance: once
d_gene: TRBD1
v_gene: TRBV16
CDR3nt: TGTGCCAGCAGCCAATCCGCAGGGGGCTTTCAGCCCCAGCATTTT
CDR3aa: CASSQSAGGFQPQHF

j_gene: TRBJ1-5
abundance: -
d_gene: -
v_gene: TRBV7-8
CDR3nt: TGTGCCAGCAGCTTAGACATGGGGTATCAGCCCCAGCATTTT
CDR3aa: CASSLDMGYQPQHF

j_gene: TRBJ1-1
abundance: -
d_gene: -
v_gene: TRBV10-3
CDR3nt: TGTGCCATCAGTGACTACACTGAAGCTTTCTTT
CDR3aa: CAISDYTEAFF

j_gene: TRBJ2-2
abundance: -
d_gene: -
v_gene: TRBV11-2
CDR3nt: TGTGCCAGCAGCTTAGACAGAGATAACACCGGGGAGCTGTTTTTT
CDR3aa: CASSLDRDNTGELFF

j_gene: TRBJ2-7
abundance: -
d_gene: -
v_gene: TRBV5-4
CDR3nt: TGTGCCAGCAGCTTGGCTGGATTAACGGGGGAGCAGTACTTC
CDR3aa: CASSLAGLTGEQYF

j_gene: TRBJ2-7
abundance: -
d_gene: -
v_gene: TRBV7-2
CDR3nt: TGTGCCAGCAGCTCGGACATCCAGGCATACGAGCAGTACTTC
CDR3aa: CASSSDIQAYEQYF

j_gene: TRBJ2-1
abundance: -
d_gene: -
v_gene: TRBV18
CDR3nt: TGTGCCAGCTCACCGCCCCGGAGCTCCTACAATGAGCAGTTCTTC
CDR3aa: CASSPPRSSYNEQFF

j_gene: TRBJ2-7
abundance: -
d_gene: -
v_gene: TRBV10-3
CDR3nt: TGTGCCATCAGTGAGTCGGGGAGCTACGAGCAGTACTTC
CDR3aa: CAISESGSYEQYF

j_gene: TRBJ2-7
abundance: -
d_gene: -
v_gene: TRBV9
CDR3nt: TGTGCCAGCAGCGGAAGCGGGACAGGTCCCTTCGAGCAGTACTTC
CDR3aa: CASSGSGTGPFEQYF

j_gene: TRBJ1-2
abundance: -
d_gene: -
v_gene: TRBV7-3
CDR3nt: TGTGCCCGTAACGGCTATAACTATGGCTACACCTTC
CDR3aa: CARNGYNYGYTF

j_gene: TRBJ1-1
abundance: -
d_gene: -
v_gene: TRBV19
CDR3nt: TGTGCCAGTAGTCAGGGATGGTACACTGAAGCTTTCTTT
CDR3aa: CASSQGWYTEAFF

j_gene: TRBJ2-1
abundance: once
d_gene: TRBD2
v_gene: TRBV7-3
CDR3nt: TGTGCCAGCAGCTTAATCCCGACGGGGGGGAGGGATGAGCAGTTCTTC
CDR3aa: CASSLIPTGGRDEQFF

j_gene: TRBJ2-7
abundance: -
d_gene: -
v_gene: TRBV14
CDR3nt: TGTGCCAGCAGCGGGTTCGAGGCTAGTAACTACGAGCAGTACTTC
CDR3aa: CASSGFEASNYEQYF

j_gene: TRBJ2-3
abundance: once
d_gene: TRBD1
v_gene: TRBV6-2/TRBV6-3
CDR3nt: TGTGCCAGCAGTTACCCTAGGGACAGGGCTTCAGATACGCAGTATTTT
CDR3aa: CASSYPRDRASDTQYF

j_gene: TRBJ2-5
abundance: -
d_gene: TRBD2
v_gene: TRBV5-1
CDR3nt: TGCGCCAGCAGCTTGAGACTAGCTGCAGAGACCCAGTACTTC
CDR3aa: CASSLRLAAETQYF

j_gene: TRBJ2-7
abundance: -
d_gene: TRBD2
v_gene: TRBV5-1
CDR3nt: TGCGCCAGCAGCTTGGGACTAGCGGGAGGGAAATACGAGCAGTACTTC
CDR3aa: CASSLGLAGGKYEQYF

j_gene: TRBJ1-2
abundance: -
d_gene: -
v_gene: TRBV28
CDR3nt: TGTGCCAGCAGTCTCGGGACGCCAGACTATGGCTACACCTTC
CDR3aa: CASSLGTPDYGYTF

j_gene: TRBJ2-7
abundance: once
d_gene: TRBD2
v_gene: TRBV28
CDR3nt: TGTGCCAGCCTTACTGGGGCGGGGGAGGCCTACGAGCAGTACTTC
CDR3aa: CASLTGAGEAYEQYF

j_gene: TRBJ2-4
abundance: -
d_gene: -
v_gene: TRBV19
CDR3nt: TGTGCCAGTAGTAGGGGACAGTCGGGGGAAAACATTCAGTACTTC
CDR3aa: CASSRGQSGENIQYF

j_gene: TRBJ2-6
abundance: -
d_gene: -
v_gene: TRBV7-2
CDR3nt: TGTGCCAGCAGCTCCCAGGGGGGTGCTGGGGCCAACGTCCTGACTTTC
CDR3aa: CASSSQGGAGANVLTF

j_gene: TRBJ2-4
abundance: -
d_gene: TRBD2
v_gene: TRBV2
CDR3nt: TGTGCCAGCAACCTTAGCGGGGGGGCCAAAAACATTCAGTACTTC
CDR3aa: CASNLSGGAKNIQYF

j_gene: TRBJ2-1
abundance: -
d_gene: -
v_gene: TRBV3-1/TRBV3-2
CDR3nt: TGTGCCAGCAGCCAAATGATAGCGGCAAGCAATGAGCAGTTCTTC
CDR3aa: CASSQMIAASNEQFF

j_gene: TRBJ1-1
abundance: once
d_gene: -
v_gene: TRBV18
CDR3nt: TGTGCCAGCTCACCACAACCTTTGAACACTGAAGCTTTCTTT
CDR3aa: CASSPQPLNTEAFF

j_gene: TRBJ1-1
abundance: -
d_gene: TRBD1
v_gene: TRBV5-1
CDR3nt: TGCGCCAGCAGCTTAACCAGGGGGATGAACACTGAAGCTTTCTTT
CDR3aa: CASSLTRGMNTEAFF

j_gene: TRBJ2-1
abundance: -
d_gene: TRBD2
v_gene: TRBV5-8
CDR3nt: TGTGCCAGCAGCGGTCCGACAGAAACTTCTAGCGGGAGGACCTACAATGAGCAGTTCTTC
CDR3aa: CASSGPTETSSGRTYNEQFF

j_gene: TRBJ2-1
abundance: -
d_gene: -
v_gene: TRBV24-1
CDR3nt: TGTGCCACCAGTTCCCGAACTCTCAGTCACAATGAGCAGTTCTTC
CDR3aa: CATSSRTLSHNEQFF

j_gene: TRBJ1-1
abundance: -
d_gene: -
v_gene: TRBV6-5
CDR3nt: TGTGCCAGCAGTTACGGGAGACGGAACACTGAAGCTTTCTTT
CDR3aa: CASSYGRRNTEAFF

j_gene: TRBJ2-7
abundance: -
d_gene: -
v_gene: TRBV14
CDR3nt: TGTGCCAGCAGCCCTATCGACTCCTACGAGCAGTACTTC
CDR3aa: CASSPIDSYEQYF

j_gene: TRBJ2-1
abundance: -
d_gene: -
v_gene: TRBV5-1
CDR3nt: TGCGCCAGCAGCTTGTGGGCGGGAAATGAGCAGTTCTTC
CDR3aa: CASSLWAGNEQFF

j_gene: TRBJ2-7
abundance: -
d_gene: -
v_gene: TRBV19
CDR3nt: TGTGCCAGTAGTATCTCCCACGGCGAGCAGTACTTC
CDR3aa: CASSISHGEQYF

j_gene: TRBJ1-5
abundance: -
d_gene: -
v_gene: TRBV30
CDR3nt: TGTGCCTGGAGTGTACGCTCCCGTGGTCAGCCCCAGCATTTT
CDR3aa: CAWSVRSRGQPQHF

j_gene: TRBJ2-4
abundance: -
d_gene: TRBD2
v_gene: TRBV28
CDR3nt: TGTGCCAGCAGTTCGGGACTAGCGGGAGGTCAAAACATTCAGTACTTC
CDR3aa: CASSSGLAGGQNIQYF

j_gene: TRBJ2-7
abundance: once
d_gene: -
v_gene: TRBV30
CDR3nt: TGTGCCTGGGGGGGAGCTTCCTACGAGCAGTACTTC
CDR3aa: CAWGGASYEQYF

j_gene: TRBJ1-1
abundance: -
d_gene: TRBD1
v_gene: TRBV24-1
CDR3nt: TGTGCCACCAGTGGGACAGGGACCACTGAAGCTTTCTTT
CDR3aa: CATSGTGTTEAFF

j_gene: TRBJ1-1
abundance: -
d_gene: -
v_gene: TRBV18
CDR3nt: TGTGCCAGCTCACCACTCGGGGGGCGTACTCTTGAAGCTTTCTTT
CDR3aa: CASSPLGGRTLEAFF

j_gene: TRBJ1-1
abundance: -
d_gene: -
v_gene: TRBV6-5
CDR3nt: TGTGCCAGCAAAAGACAGGCGGCCGAGACTGAAGCTTTCTTT
CDR3aa: CASKRQAAETEAFF

j_gene: TRBJ1-1
abundance: -
d_gene: -
v_gene: TRBV7-8
CDR3nt: TGTGCCAGCAGCTCTACGAGGGGCACTGAAGCTTTCTTT
CDR3aa: CASSSTRGTEAFF

j_gene: TRBJ1-1
abundance: -
d_gene: -
v_gene: TRBV9
CDR3nt: TGTGCCAGCACCCGTGGGGGGGCAGGTGAAGCTTTCTTT
CDR3aa: CASTRGGAGEAFF

j_gene: TRBJ1-2
abundance: -
d_gene: -
v_gene: TRBV14
CDR3nt: TGTGCCAGCAGACGGGACTCGAACTATGGCTACACCTTC
CDR3aa: CASRRDSNYGYTF

j_gene: TRBJ1-1
abundance: -
d_gene: TRBD1
v_gene: TRBV18
CDR3nt: TGTGCCAGCTCATCCAGACAGGGGGCGGCTGAAGCTTTCTTT
CDR3aa: CASSSRQGAAEAFF

j_gene: TRBJ1-5
abundance: -
d_gene: -
v_gene: TRBV6-1
CDR3nt: TGTGCCAGCAGTGCGGGAGGGATGTTTCAGCCCCAGCATTTT
CDR3aa: CASSAGGMFQPQHF

j_gene: TRBJ1-1
abundance: -
d_gene: -
v_gene: TRBV4-3
CDR3nt: TGCGCCAGCAGCCAAGATCTGGGAGGCACTGAAGCTTTCTTT
CDR3aa: CASSQDLGGTEAFF